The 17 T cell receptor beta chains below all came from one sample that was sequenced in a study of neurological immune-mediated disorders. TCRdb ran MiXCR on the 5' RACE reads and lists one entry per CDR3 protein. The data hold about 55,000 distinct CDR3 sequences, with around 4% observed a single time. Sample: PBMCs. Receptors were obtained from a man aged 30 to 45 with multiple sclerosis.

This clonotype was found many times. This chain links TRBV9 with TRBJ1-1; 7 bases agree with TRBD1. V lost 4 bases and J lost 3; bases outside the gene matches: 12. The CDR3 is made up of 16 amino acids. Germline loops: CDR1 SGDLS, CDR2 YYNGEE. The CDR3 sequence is CASSPRQGEGYTEAFF. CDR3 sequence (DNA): TGTGCCAGCAGCCCACGACAGGGAGAGGGTTACACTGAAGCTTTCTTT.

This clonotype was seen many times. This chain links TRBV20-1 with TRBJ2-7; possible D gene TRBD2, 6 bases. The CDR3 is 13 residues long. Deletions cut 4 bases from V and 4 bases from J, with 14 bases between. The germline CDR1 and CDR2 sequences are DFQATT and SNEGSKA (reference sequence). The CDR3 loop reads CSAIREALYEQYF. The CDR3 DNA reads TGCAGTGCTATCAGGGAGGCCCTTTACGAGCAGTACTTC.

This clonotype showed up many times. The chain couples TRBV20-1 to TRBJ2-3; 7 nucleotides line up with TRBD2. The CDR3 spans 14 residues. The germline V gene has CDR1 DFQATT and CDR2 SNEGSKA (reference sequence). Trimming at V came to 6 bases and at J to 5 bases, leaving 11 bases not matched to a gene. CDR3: CSAPPGGMGDTQYF. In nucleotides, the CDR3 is TGCAGTGCCCCTCCGGGGGGTATGGGAGATACGCAGTATTTT.

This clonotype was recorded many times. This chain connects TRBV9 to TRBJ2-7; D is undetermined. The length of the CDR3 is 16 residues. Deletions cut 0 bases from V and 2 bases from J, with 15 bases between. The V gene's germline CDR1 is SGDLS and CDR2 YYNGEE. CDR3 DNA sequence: TGTGCCAGCAGCGTAGGGGCCTACTATACAACCTACGAGCAGTACTTC. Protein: CASSVGAYYTTYEQYF. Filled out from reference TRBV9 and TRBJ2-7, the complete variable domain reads DSGVTQTPKHLITATGQRVTLRCSPRSGDLSVYWYQQSLDQGLQFLIQYYNGEERAKGNILERFSAQQFPDLHSELNLSSLELGDSALYFCASSVGAYYTTYEQYFGPGTRLTVT.

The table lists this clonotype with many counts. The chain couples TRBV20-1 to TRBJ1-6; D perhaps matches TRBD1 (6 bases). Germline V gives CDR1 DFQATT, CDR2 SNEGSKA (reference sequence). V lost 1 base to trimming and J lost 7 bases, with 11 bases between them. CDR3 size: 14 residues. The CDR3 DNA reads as TGCAGTGCTAGAGCGGGACACCCGAATTCACCCCTCCACTTT. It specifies CSARAGHPNSPLHF.

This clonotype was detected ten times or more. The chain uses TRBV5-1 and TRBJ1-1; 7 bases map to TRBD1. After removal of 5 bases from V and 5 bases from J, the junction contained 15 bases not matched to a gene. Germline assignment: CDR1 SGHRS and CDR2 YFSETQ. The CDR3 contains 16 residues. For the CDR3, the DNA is TGCGCCAGCAGGCCCGAACAGACAGGGTGGGGAACTGAAGCTTTCTTT. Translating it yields CASRPEQTGWGTEAFF.

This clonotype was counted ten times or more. The CDR3 bases are TGTGCCAGCAGCGCCAACAGTAATAGCAATCAGCCCCAGCATTTT. This encodes CASSANSNSNQPQHF. V and J are TRBV9 and TRBJ1-5; no reliable D call. Deletions cut 3 bases from V and 0 bases from J, with 10 bases between. Germline-derived CDR1 and CDR2 are SGDLS and YYNGEE. This CDR3 contains 15 residues. The complete variable domain, with remaining parts taken from reference TRBV9 and TRBJ1-5, reads DSGVTQTPKHLITATGQRVTLRCSPRSGDLSVYWYQQSLDQGLQFLIQYYNGEERAKGNILERFSAQQFPDLHSELNLSSLELGDSALYFCASSANSNSNQPQHFGDGTRLSIL.

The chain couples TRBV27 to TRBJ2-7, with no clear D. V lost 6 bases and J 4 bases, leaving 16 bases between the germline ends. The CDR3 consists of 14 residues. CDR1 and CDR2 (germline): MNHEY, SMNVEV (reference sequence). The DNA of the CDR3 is TGTGCCAGCAGCGCCCAAGTGAACGGGTACGAGCAGTACTTC. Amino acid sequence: CASSAQVNGYEQYF.

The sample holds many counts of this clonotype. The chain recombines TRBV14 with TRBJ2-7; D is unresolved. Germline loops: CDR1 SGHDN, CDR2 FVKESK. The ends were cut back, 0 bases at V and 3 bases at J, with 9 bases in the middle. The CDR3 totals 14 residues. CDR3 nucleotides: TGTGCCAGCAGCCAAGATTGGCTTCTCTACGAGCAGTACTTC. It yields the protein CASSQDWLLYEQYF.

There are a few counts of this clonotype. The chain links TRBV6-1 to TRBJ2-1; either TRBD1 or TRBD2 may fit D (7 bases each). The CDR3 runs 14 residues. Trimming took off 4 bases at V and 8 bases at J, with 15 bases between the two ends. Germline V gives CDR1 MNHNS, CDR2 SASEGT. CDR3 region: CASSAGGASHEQFF. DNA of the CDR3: TGTGCCAGCAGTGCAGGGGGGGCCTCCCATGAGCAGTTCTTC.

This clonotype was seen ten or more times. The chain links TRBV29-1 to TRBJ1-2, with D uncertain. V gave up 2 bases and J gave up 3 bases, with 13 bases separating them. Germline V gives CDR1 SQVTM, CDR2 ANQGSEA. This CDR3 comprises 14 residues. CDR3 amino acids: CSVEPRLGDYGYTF. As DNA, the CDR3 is TGCAGCGTTGAACCACGACTCGGGGACTATGGCTACACCTTC.

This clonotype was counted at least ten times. CDR3 region: CASSFSGRSEQFF. The CDR3 nucleotides read TGTGCCAGCAGTTTTAGCGGTCGGAGTGAGCAGTTCTTC. The V gene is TRBV12-3 or TRBV12-4, the J gene TRBJ2-1, with a tentative D call TRBD2 (6 bases). V was clipped by 3 bases and J by 9 bases, with 12 bases between them. The CDR3 runs to 13 residues.

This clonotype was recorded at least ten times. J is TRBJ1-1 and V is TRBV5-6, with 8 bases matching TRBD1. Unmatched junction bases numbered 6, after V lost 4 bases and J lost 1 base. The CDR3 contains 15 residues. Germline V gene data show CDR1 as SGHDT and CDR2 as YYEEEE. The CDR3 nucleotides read TGTGCCAGCAGCAAGAGCGGGACAGGGAACACTGAAGCTTTCTTT. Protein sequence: CASSKSGTGNTEAFF.

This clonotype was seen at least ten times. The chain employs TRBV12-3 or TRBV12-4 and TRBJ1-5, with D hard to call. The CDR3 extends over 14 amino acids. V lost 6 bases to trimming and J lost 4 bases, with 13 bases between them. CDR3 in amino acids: CASSLDTVNQPQHF. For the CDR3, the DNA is TGTGCCAGCAGCCTTGACACGGTAAATCAGCCCCAGCATTTT.

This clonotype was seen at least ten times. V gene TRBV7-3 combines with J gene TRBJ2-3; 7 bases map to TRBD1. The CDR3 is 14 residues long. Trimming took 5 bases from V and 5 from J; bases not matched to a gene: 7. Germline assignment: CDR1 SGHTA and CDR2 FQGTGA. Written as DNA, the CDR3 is TGTGCCAGCAGCCCGACAGGGACCGGAGATACGCAGTATTTT. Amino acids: CASSPTGTGDTQYF.

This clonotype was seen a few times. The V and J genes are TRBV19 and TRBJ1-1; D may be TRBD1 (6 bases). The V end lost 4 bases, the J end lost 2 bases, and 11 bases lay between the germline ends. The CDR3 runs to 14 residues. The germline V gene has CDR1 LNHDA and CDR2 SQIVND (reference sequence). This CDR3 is CASSTRQENTEAFF. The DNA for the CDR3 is TGTGCCAGTAGTACGCGACAGGAAAACACTGAAGCTTTCTTT. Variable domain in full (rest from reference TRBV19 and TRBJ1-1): DGGITQSPKYLFRKEGQNVTLSCEQNLNHDAMYWYRQDPGQGLRLIYYSQIVNDFQKGDIAEGYSVSREKKESFPLTVTSAQKNPTAFYLCASSTRQENTEAFFGQGTRLTVV.

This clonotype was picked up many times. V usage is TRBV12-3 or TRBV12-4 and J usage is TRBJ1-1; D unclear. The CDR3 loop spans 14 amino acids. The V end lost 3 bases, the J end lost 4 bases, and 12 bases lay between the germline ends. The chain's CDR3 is CASSFRIQSTEAFF. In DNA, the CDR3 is TGTGCCAGCAGTTTCCGGATCCAGAGCACTGAAGCTTTCTTT.